This TCR beta chain emerged from a study of blood T cell repertoires in COVID-19. Study-level background: Sources were T cells, B-cell-depleted T cells, or PBMCs; the material itself was cDNA or gDNA.

Original processing methods: The authors estimated nucleated cell counts from reference gene primer amplification. The protocol was immunoSEQ multiplex PCR, while the TCRdb copy is restricted to in-frame clones and leaves out a portion. V and J calls and clone size are given by that table; D and trimming were obtained from the DNA. Of about 440,000 clones in the sample, nearly 90% were seen once. The cohort comprised adults aged roughly 18 to 90 years residing in under 25 US areas. Each participant's cohort was designated according to participant-reported clinical history. Germline trimming cut 6 bases from V and 4 bases from J; bases unmatched to any gene: 11. The CDR3 covers 15 residues. Germline CDR1 and CDR2: MNHEY and SMNVEV (reference sequence). In its sample, this clone was seen a few times.

The sample consisted of PBMCs or T cells enriched from blood (not recorded which). This TCR came from a woman aged 18-29 years with acute COVID-19. The chain uses TRBV27 and TRBJ1-2, with 7 bases matching TRBD1. In DNA form, the CDR3 reads TGTGCCAGCAGCTCATCGGGACAGTTTTTCTATGGCTACACCTTC. This sequence encodes CASSSSGQFFYGYTF.